Each of the 18 T cell receptor beta chains below was sequenced from the same sample in a study of radiotherapy plus CTLA-4 blockade in lung cancer. Assay: immunoSEQ multiplex PCR; the TCRdb copy retains only in-frame clones and omits some. The data show 55,000 or so clones, around 80% seen once. Source: peripheral blood, taken from a patient treated with radiotherapy plus ipilimumab. The source of these receptors is a human donor with non-small cell lung cancer whose response to radiotherapy plus ipilimumab could not be evaluated.

The V call is TRBV5-1, the J call TRBJ2-2; TRBD2 aligns across 10 bases. Trimming took 1 base from V and 0 from J; bases not matched to a gene: 0. The germline CDR1 and CDR2 sequences are SGHRS and YFSETQ. The CDR3 totals 16 residues. CDR3: CASSLLAGANTGELFF. The DNA of the CDR3 is TGCGCCAGCAGCTTGCTAGCGGGGGCGAACACCGGGGAGCTGTTTTTT.

The chain combines TRBV11-2 with TRBJ1-1; D is possibly TRBD1 (6 bases). Per germline, CDR1 SGHAT and CDR2 FQNNGV. Trimming shortened V by 0 bases and J by 5 bases, and 13 bases separated the two germline ends. The CDR3 spans 15 residues. CDR3 DNA: TGTGCCAGCAGCTTAGAAACAGGGTCGCTGACTGAAGCTTTCTTT. Translating gives CASSLETGSLTEAFF.

This chain uses TRBV19 with TRBJ1-1, with D possibly matching TRBD1 (5 bases). The CDR3 extends over 12 amino acids. Trimming took off 3 bases at V and 11 bases at J, with 13 bases between the two ends. Germline loops: CDR1 LNHDA, CDR2 SQIVND (reference sequence). The CDR3 DNA reads as TGTGCCAGTAGTATTTGGGGGGGTGATGCTTTCTTT. Its protein product is CASSIWGGDAFF.

The chain employs TRBV19 and TRBJ2-3; 8 positions match TRBD2. V gave up 5 bases and J gave up 1 base; unmatched junction bases: 5. From germline, CDR1 is LNHDA and CDR2 SQIVND (reference sequence). The CDR3 extends over 15 amino acids. CDR3 nucleotides: TGTGCCAGTAGTCCCGGGGGGGGCCGCACAGATACGCAGTATTTT. Its translation is CASSPGGGRTDTQYF.

This rearrangement joins TRBV7-2 to TRBJ1-4; the match to TRBD1 covers 7 bases. CDR1 and CDR2 from the germline V gene are SGHTA and FQGNSA. CDR3 length: 17 amino acids. V was pared by 1 base and J by 7 bases, with 12 bases of the junction left unmatched. The CDR3 nucleotides are TGTGCCAGCAGCTTAGGGGTGACAGGGAGCGCTTCTGAAAAACTGTTTTTT. It is translated as CASSLGVTGSASEKLFF.

The chain employs TRBV29-1 and TRBJ2-1, with D possibly TRBD2 on 5 matching bases. The CDR3 has 12 residues. The V gene lost 3 bases and the J gene lost 9 bases, with 12 bases spanning the gap. Germline lookup yields CDR1 SQVTM and CDR2 ANQGSEA. The chain's CDR3 is CSVDVTEVEQFF. The CDR3 nucleotides read TGCAGCGTTGATGTAACGGAGGTTGAGCAGTTCTTC.

The CDR3 bases are TGTGCCAGCAGCCCTTCCCCCGCCGGCGAGCAGTACTTC. Its translation: CASSPSPAGEQYF. The chain is built from TRBV11-2 and TRBJ2-7; unclear D gene. The V gene's germline CDR1 is SGHAT and CDR2 FQNNGV. This CDR3 has 13 amino acids. V was pared by 5 bases and J by 6 bases, with 14 bases between. Supplemented by reference TRBV11-2 and TRBJ2-7, the full variable domain reads EAGVAQSPRYKIIEKRQSVAFWCNPISGHATLYWYQQILGQGPKLLIQFQNNGVVDDSQLPKDRFSAERLKGVDSTLKIQPAKLEDSAVYLCASSPSPAGEQYFGPGTRLTVT.

In its sample, this clone was seen a few times. The gene calls are TRBV13 and TRBJ1-3; 9 nucleotides align to TRBD1. J lost 5 bases, V lost 5 bases, and 10 bases had no gene match. Germline V lookup: CDR1 PRHDT, CDR2 FYEKMQ (reference sequence). The CDR3 is 16 amino acids. CDR3 DNA: TGTGCCAGCAGCCTAGTAGCGGGACAGGGAAGAAACACCATATATTTT. It codes for CASSLVAGQGRNTIYF.

V gene TRBV7-9 combines with J gene TRBJ1-1; 8 positions match TRBD1. The length of the CDR3 is 16 residues. The trim removed 4 bases at V and 0 bases at J, leaving 7 bases unmatched. CDR1 is SEHNR and CDR2 is FQNEAQ in the germline V gene (reference sequence). CDR3 protein: CASSSPSDRVNTEAFF. The CDR3 DNA sequence: TGTGCCAGCAGCTCCCCTTCGGACAGGGTGAACACTGAAGCTTTCTTT.

This clone has only a few counts. The CDR3 region is CAWSVRGTKNIQYF. The CDR3 nucleotides read TGTGCCTGGAGTGTACGGGGTACCAAAAACATTCAGTACTTC. The chain couples TRBV30 to TRBJ2-4; weak D call: TRBD2 (5 bases). The CDR3 is made up of 14 amino acids. CDR1 and CDR2 from the germline V gene are GTSNPN and SVGIG (reference sequence). Trimming took off 0 bases at V and 2 bases at J, with 8 bases between the two ends.

The CDR3 DNA sequence: TGTGCCAGCAGAGAGACTAGCGGGGGGAACACCGGGGAGCTGTTTTTT. Translated: CASRETSGGNTGELFF. The rearrangement joins TRBV6-6 to TRBJ2-2, with 12 bases fitting TRBD2. Germline V gene lookup returns CDR1 MNHNY and CDR2 SVGAGI (reference sequence). V gave up 6 bases and J gave up 1 base; unmatched junction bases: 3. The CDR3 sequence is 16 residues long.

The rearrangement links TRBV18 to TRBJ2-1; TRBD1 agrees at 7 bases. CDR1 KGHSH and CDR2 LQKENI come from the germline V gene. V shed 3 bases and J 8 bases; nucleotides not matched to a gene: 4. The CDR3 consists of 13 residues. The CDR3 here is CASSPTGTHEQFF. The CDR3 coding sequence is TGTGCCAGCTCACCGACAGGGACCCATGAGCAGTTCTTC.

The chain has TRBV7-2 and TRBJ2-1; 7 bases match TRBD2. V dropped 3 bases and J dropped 6; count of bases not matched to a gene: 5. This CDR3 has 14 amino acids. Germline V gene lookup returns CDR1 SGHTA and CDR2 FQGNSA. As DNA, the CDR3 is TGTGCCAGCAGCTTCCAGCGGGGCGTCAATGAGCAGTTCTTC. This encodes CASSFQRGVNEQFF.

The gene calls are TRBV5-8 and TRBJ1-3; no clear D gene. Trimming removed 4 bases from V and 8 bases from J, with 10 bases in between. Germline lookup yields CDR1 SGHTS and CDR2 YDEGEE. This CDR3 has 12 amino acids. The CDR3 DNA reads TGTGCCAGCAGCCTGGGGAGAGACACCATATATTTT. The encoded protein is CASSLGRDTIYF.

Of note for this clone: This same CDR3 is encoded by further DNA sequences in the sample. The J gene is TRBJ1-2, the V gene TRBV7-9; 7 bases map to TRBD1. CDR1 is SEHNR and CDR2 is FQNEAQ in the germline V gene (reference sequence). J gave up 6 bases and V 1 base, and 2 bases lay outside the gene matches. The CDR3 is 13 amino acids. In DNA, the CDR3 is TGTGCCAGCAGCTTAGACAGGGGTGATGGCTACACCTTC. Its protein product is CASSLDRGDGYTF.

This clone was picked up a small number of times. The gene calls are TRBV14 and TRBJ2-1; TRBD1 aligns across 8 bases. V shed 1 base, J shed 3 bases, and the junction held 5 bases outside the gene matches. Germline V CDR1 and CDR2: SGHDN, FVKESK. This CDR3 region has 16 residues. The CDR3 DNA is TGTGCCAGCAGCCAAGGGACAGGGTTGGGCTACAATGAGCAGTTCTTC. This codes for CASSQGTGLGYNEQFF.

This clone was seen once. This chain joins TRBV28 and TRBJ1-6; 7 positions match TRBD1. After removal of 3 bases from V and 10 bases from J, the junction contained 15 bases not matched to a gene. CDR1 and CDR2 from the germline V gene are MDHEN and SYDVKM. The CDR3 is 17 residues long. The CDR3, as DNA: TGTGCCAGCAGTTTTATCGGAGGGGGCCCAACTGGATCACCCCTCCACTTT. Its translation: CASSFIGGGPTGSPLHF.

The chain is built from TRBV28 and TRBJ1-1; D is undetermined. The germline V gene has CDR1 MDHEN and CDR2 SYDVKM. Deletions cut 6 bases from V and 4 bases from J, with 9 bases between. The CDR3 consists of 12 residues. This CDR3 reads CASSRISTEAFF. In DNA, the CDR3 is TGTGCCAGCAGCAGGATTAGCACTGAAGCTTTCTTT.